A single sample is the source of the 32 T cell receptor beta chains below, sequenced in a study of blood T cell repertoires in COVID-19. Data came from immunoSEQ multiplex PCR; TCRdb stores just in-frame clones and leaves some out. The repertoire holds 250,000 to 400,000 clones, with more than 70% as singletons. Material for sequencing was peripheral blood. The receptors stem from a woman aged 30 to 39 with COVID-19, enrolled during active disease.

The CDR3 DNA is TGTGCCACCGTTAGGGGGTCCACCGGGGAGCTGTTTTTT. As protein: CATVRGSTGELFF. The chain carries TRBV6-6 and TRBJ2-2, with a weak D call TRBD1 (6 bases). The ends were cut back, 10 bases at V and 4 bases at J, with 13 bases in the middle. CDR1 is MNHNY and CDR2 is SVGAGI in the germline V gene (reference sequence). CDR3 length: 13 residues.

The genes are TRBV11-3 and TRBJ2-5; 15 positions agree with TRBD2. This CDR3 spans 16 amino acids. Germline lookup yields CDR1 SGHNT and CDR2 YENEEA. With V trimmed by 5 bases and J by 2 bases, 3 bases remained unmatched. DNA of the CDR3: TGTGCCAGCAGCCCAGGGACTAGCGGGGGGCAAGAGACCCAGTACTTC. The encoded protein is CASSPGTSGGQETQYF.

V gene TRBV6-5 combines with J gene TRBJ1-6, with 7 bases that match TRBD1. V trimming: 5 bases; J trimming: 7 bases; junction bases outside the gene matches: 5. There are 14 residues in the CDR3. Germline CDR1 MNHEY, CDR2 SVGAGI. This CDR3 is CASSKQGRNSPLHF. The CDR3 DNA is TGTGCCAGCAGTAAACAGGGGCGGAATTCACCCCTCCACTTT.

This clone was detected once. At one end the junction does not follow the germline gene, possibly because of a read error. The chain links TRBV27 to TRBJ1-6; D gene uncertain. CDR3 length equals 12 residues. CDR1 and CDR2 from the germline V gene are MNHEY and SMNVEV (reference sequence). In DNA form, the CDR3 reads TGTGCCAGCAGTCCCTACAATTCACCCCTCCACTTT. Amino acid sequence: CASSPYNSPLHF.

V and J are TRBV5-1 and TRBJ1-3; D is perhaps TRBD1 (6 bases). CDR3 length: 15 residues. Germline CDR1 SGHRS, CDR2 YFSETQ. Deletions cut 0 bases from V and 0 bases from J, with 7 bases between. CDR3 coding DNA: TGCGCCAGCAGCTTGGCGACAGGCTCTGGAAACACCATATATTTT. It encodes CASSLATGSGNTIYF.

V and J are TRBV7-9 and TRBJ2-1; TRBD1 is a possible D gene (6 bases). Germline V gives CDR1 SEHNR, CDR2 FQNEAQ (reference sequence). V was pared by 5 bases and J by 5 bases, with 16 bases between. The length of the CDR3 is 15 residues. The CDR3 nucleotides read TGTGCCAGCAGCGTTCGGACAGACTGGAACAATGAGCAGTTCTTC. As protein: CASSVRTDWNNEQFF.

The chain carries TRBV18 and TRBJ2-1; possibly TRBD1 for D (6 bases). With 5 bases removed from V and 6 bases from J, the gap between germline ends came to 11 bases. This CDR3 region has 13 residues. Germline assignment: CDR1 KGHSH and CDR2 LQKENI. CDR3 sequence (DNA): TGTGCCAGCTCATCCACAGGGTTCAATGAGCAGTTCTTC. It encodes CASSSTGFNEQFF.

In this sample, this clone turned up a few times. The V call is TRBV7-9, the J call TRBJ1-5; 9 bases map to TRBD1. With 5 bases clipped from V and 6 bases from J, the junction kept 11 bases outside the gene matches. Germline assignment: CDR1 SEHNR and CDR2 FQNEAQ (reference sequence). This CDR3 has 16 residues. CDR3 sequence: CASSRGTGSFSQPQHF. The DNA of the CDR3 is TGTGCCAGCAGCCGGGGGACAGGGTCTTTTAGTCAGCCCCAGCATTTT.

Only a few counts were recorded for this clone. The CDR3 DNA reads as TGTGCCATCAGTGACCCCAGGGCCACTGAAGCTTTCTTT. This gives the protein CAISDPRATEAFF. The chain joins TRBV10-3 to TRBJ1-1, with D possibly TRBD1 on 5 matching bases. The CDR3 contains 13 residues. In germline, CDR1 is ENHRY, CDR2 SYGVKD. Trimming took off 3 bases at V and 4 bases at J, with 9 bases between the two ends.

The CDR3 protein is CASSGPGQGFGNTIYF. The CDR3 coding sequence is TGTGCCAGCAGCGGGCCGGGACAGGGTTTCGGAAACACCATATATTTT. The gene calls are TRBV11-2 and TRBJ1-3, with TRBD1 matching 9 bases. CDR1 and CDR2 (germline): SGHAT, FQNNGV. Germline trimming cut 5 bases from V and 4 bases from J; bases unmatched to any gene: 9. This CDR3 contains 16 residues.

The gene calls are TRBV11-2 and TRBJ2-2; D unclear. The V end lost 4 bases, the J end lost 0 bases, and 12 bases lay between the germline ends. The CDR3 totals 16 residues. Germline-derived CDR1 and CDR2 are SGHAT and FQNNGV. The CDR3 spells CASSSSWPANTGELFF. The DNA for the CDR3 is TGTGCCAGCAGCTCCTCCTGGCCCGCGAACACCGGGGAGCTGTTTTTT.

CDR3 in DNA: TGTGCCAGTAGCGGTAGGGGAACTGAAGCTTTCTTT. Translating gives CASSGRGTEAFF. The chain links TRBV19 to TRBJ1-1; a weak D match, TRBD1 (5 bases). CDR1 is LNHDA, CDR2 SQIVND, per germline (reference sequence). Trimming pared 6 bases from V and 5 bases from J, leaving 10 bases between. CDR3 length: 12 amino acids. Drawing the rest from reference TRBV19 and TRBJ1-1, the complete variable domain is DGGITQSPKYLFRKEGQNVTLSCEQNLNHDAMYWYRQDPGQGLRLIYYSQIVNDFQKGDIAEGYSVSREKKESFPLTVTSAQKNPTAFYLCASSGRGTEAFFGQGTRLTVV.

The chain uses TRBV30 and TRBJ2-2; 12 bases fit TRBD2. This CDR3 has 17 residues. V gave up 4 bases and J gave up 5 bases; unmatched junction bases: 11. Germline CDR1 is GTSNPN and CDR2 is SVGIG (reference sequence). The CDR3 spells CAWTQGLAGLGTGELFF. The CDR3 nucleotides are TGTGCCTGGACCCAGGGACTAGCGGGTCTTGGGACCGGGGAGCTGTTTTTT.

Here the CDR3 reads CASSQEFVNGYQETQYF. CDR3 sequence (DNA): TGTGCCAGCAGCCAAGAATTTGTCAACGGGTACCAAGAGACCCAGTACTTC. This chain connects TRBV4-2 to TRBJ2-5; D remains ambiguous. V shed 0 bases and J shed 0 bases, with 14 bases lying between them. Germline V gene data show CDR1 as LGHNA and CDR2 as YNFKEQ. The CDR3 loop spans 17 amino acids.

J is TRBJ1-2 and V is TRBV6-2 or TRBV6-3, with D unclear. The V end lost 2 bases, the J end lost 6 bases, and 10 bases lay between the germline ends. Looked up from germline, CDR1 is MNHEY and CDR2 is SVGEGT. The CDR3 totals 13 residues. The CDR3 here is CASSYGRVDGYTF. CDR3 DNA sequence: TGTGCCAGCAGTTACGGGAGAGTGGATGGCTACACCTTC.

The V gene is TRBV10-3, the J gene TRBJ1-5; D unresolved. The CDR3 has 12 residues. V lost 2 bases, J lost 5 bases, and 4 bases lay in between. CDR1 ENHRY and CDR2 SYGVKD come from the germline V gene. CDR3 DNA: TGTGCCATCAGTGAGCCGGATCAGCCCCAGCATTTT. Protein product: CAISEPDQPQHF.

The CDR3 sequence: CASSSTGRGRTGELFF. The DNA of the CDR3 is TGTGCCAGCAGCTCGACCGGCAGGGGACGCACCGGGGAGCTGTTTTTT. The chain employs TRBV11-2 and TRBJ2-2; maybe TRBD1 (6 bases). Trimming left V 4 bases short and J 4 bases short, with 16 bases between. From germline, CDR1 is SGHAT and CDR2 FQNNGV. There are 16 residues in the CDR3.

The count of this clone is one. V is TRBV29-1 and J is TRBJ2-2; 7 bases match TRBD2. Germline CDR1 and CDR2: SQVTM and ANQGSEA. After removal of 6 bases from V and 5 bases from J, the junction contained 3 bases not matched to a gene. This CDR3 is 12 amino acids long. CDR3 DNA: TGCAGCGTCATCGGGAGGACCGGGGAGCTGTTTTTT. It codes for CSVIGRTGELFF.

The chain joins TRBV4-3 to TRBJ1-2; D might be TRBD1 (5 bases). This CDR3 is 13 amino acids long. Germline assignment: CDR1 LGHNA and CDR2 YSLEER. Trimming shortened V by 0 bases and J by 11 bases, and 13 bases separated the two germline ends. For the CDR3, the DNA is TGCGCCAGCAGCCAAGAAACAGGCCGGAAGTACACCTTC. It specifies CASSQETGRKYTF.

This clone was recorded only once. The V gene is TRBV19, the J gene TRBJ1-5; D unclear. Deletions cut 5 bases from V and 3 bases from J, with 8 bases between. Germline values: CDR1 LNHDA, CDR2 SQIVND (reference sequence). This CDR3 has 13 amino acids. CDR3 sequence: CASSQQLNQPQHF. The CDR3 region has the DNA TGTGCCAGTAGTCAACAGCTCAATCAGCCCCAGCATTTT.

V usage is TRBV10-2 and J usage is TRBJ1-5; maybe TRBD1 (6 bases). The V end was cut by 3 bases, the J end by 3 bases, with 9 bases between. The germline gives CDR1 WSHSY, CDR2 SAAADI. The CDR3 length is 14 residues. The CDR3 here is CASSDNRDNQPQHF. The CDR3, as DNA: TGCGCCAGCAGTGACAACAGGGACAATCAGCCCCAGCATTTT.

The V call is TRBV27, the J call TRBJ1-4; D might be TRBD1 (6 bases). The CDR3 has 14 amino acids. Germline V gives CDR1 MNHEY, CDR2 SMNVEV (reference sequence). Trimming stripped 6 bases from V and 3 bases from J, with 11 bases between. The CDR3 spells CASRGAGANEKLFF. The CDR3 DNA follows: TGTGCCAGCAGGGGGGCAGGTGCTAATGAAAAACTGTTTTTT.

This clone was counted only a few times. The V call is TRBV7-3, the J call TRBJ2-7; maybe TRBD1 (6 bases). Looked up from germline, CDR1 is SGHTA and CDR2 is FQGTGA. V was pared by 1 base and J by 4 bases, with 14 bases between. This CDR3 region has 15 residues. This CDR3 is CASSLRPGVGYEQYF. DNA of the CDR3: TGTGCCAGCAGCTTAAGACCAGGGGTGGGGTACGAGCAGTACTTC.

The CDR3 loop reads CASRHNTGVNTEAFF. The CDR3 nucleotides read TGTGCCAGCAGACACAATACAGGGGTCAACACTGAAGCTTTCTTT. V gene TRBV7-9 combines with J gene TRBJ1-1, with 7 bases identical to TRBD1. The length of the CDR3 is 15 residues. V lost 6 bases to trimming and J lost 2 bases; unmatched junction nucleotides: 9. Germline V gene sequence: CDR1 SEHNR, CDR2 FQNEAQ (reference sequence).

This chain connects TRBV29-1 to TRBJ1-2; D may be TRBD1 (5 bases). The CDR3 is made up of 15 amino acids. CDR1 and CDR2 from the germline V gene are SQVTM and ANQGSEA. The CDR3 is CTAGPAGGTRYGYTF. As DNA, the CDR3 is TGCACCGCCGGACCGGCGGGGGGGACCCGCTATGGCTACACCTTC.

The CDR3 region has the DNA TGCGCCAGCAGCTTGGGAGGATTGGATGAAAAACTGTTTTTT. This translates into CASSLGGLDEKLFF. V usage is TRBV5-1 and J usage is TRBJ1-4; no clear D. The CDR3 totals 14 residues. Germline values: CDR1 SGHRS, CDR2 YFSETQ. The germline V and J ends were trimmed by 0 bases and 6 bases, with 9 bases remaining between them. Drawing the rest from reference TRBV5-1 and TRBJ1-4, the complete variable domain is KAGVTQTPRYLIKTRGQQVTLSCSPISGHRSVSWYQQTPGQGLQFLFEYFSETQRNKGNFPGRFSGRQFSNSRSEMNVSTLELGDSALYLCASSLGGLDEKLFFGSGTQLSVL.

The CDR3 loop reads CASSLTLESWETQYF. The CDR3 DNA reads TGTGCCAGCAGCTTAACCCTCGAGAGCTGGGAGACCCAGTACTTC. The genes are TRBV7-2 and TRBJ2-5; the D is unclear. This CDR3 has 15 amino acids. V dropped 2 bases and J dropped 5 bases, with 15 bases sitting between them. In germline, CDR1 is SGHTA, CDR2 FQGNSA. Variable domain in full (rest from reference TRBV7-2 and TRBJ2-5): GAGVSQSPSNKVTEKGKDVELRCDPISGHTALYWYRQSLGQGLEFLIYFQGNSAPDKSGLPSDRFSAERTGGSVSTLTIQRTQQEDSAVYLCASSLTLESWETQYFGPGTRLLVL.

The chain combines TRBV28 with TRBJ1-2; D gene uncertain. From germline, CDR1 is MDHEN and CDR2 SYDVKM. V was trimmed by 6 bases and J by 0 bases, leaving 11 bases between them. CDR3 length: 14 amino acids. CDR3 nucleotide sequence: TGTGCCAGCAGCGGACTGAGAGCTAACTATGGCTACACCTTC. Residues: CASSGLRANYGYTF.

The chain employs TRBV30 and TRBJ1-1; a weak D match, TRBD1 (5 bases). The V gene's germline CDR1 is GTSNPN and CDR2 SVGIG (reference sequence). The CDR3 is 13 amino acids. Trimming removed 4 bases from V and 8 bases from J, with 17 bases in between. In DNA, the CDR3 is TGTGCCTGGAAACGCCAGGGTCGGGCCGAAGCTTTCTTT. This encodes CAWKRQGRAEAFF.

The chain links TRBV3-1 (or the pseudogene TRBV3-2) to TRBJ2-1; 14 nucleotides align to TRBD2. This CDR3 is built from 16 residues. The trim removed 4 bases at V and 9 bases at J, leaving 8 bases unmatched. Germline loops: CDR1 LGHDT, CDR2 YNNKEL (reference sequence). CDR3 nucleotides: TGTGCCAGCAGCCTCTCGGGGACTAGCGGGGGCCGTGAGCAGTTCTTC. Its protein product is CASSLSGTSGGREQFF.

This clone turned up a few times. This rearrangement joins TRBV7-3 to TRBJ1-6, with no clear D. In germline, CDR1 is SGHTA, CDR2 FQGTGA. CDR3 size: 16 residues. V was pared by 1 base and J by 5 bases, with 12 bases between. This CDR3 is CASSLNSHANNSPLHF. CDR3 nucleotides: TGTGCCAGCAGCTTAAACAGCCATGCCAATAATTCACCCCTCCACTTT.

This clone has more than one count but fewer than ten. The chain recombines TRBV5-1 with TRBJ1-1, with 9 nucleotides matching TRBD1. Germline loops: CDR1 SGHRS, CDR2 YFSETQ. CDR3 length equals 18 residues. V lost 4 bases to trimming and J lost 0 bases; unmatched junction nucleotides: 13. The CDR3 is CASSNTYRGRGVNTEAFF. The CDR3 nucleotides read TGCGCCAGCAGCAATACCTACAGGGGGCGCGGGGTGAACACTGAAGCTTTCTTT.